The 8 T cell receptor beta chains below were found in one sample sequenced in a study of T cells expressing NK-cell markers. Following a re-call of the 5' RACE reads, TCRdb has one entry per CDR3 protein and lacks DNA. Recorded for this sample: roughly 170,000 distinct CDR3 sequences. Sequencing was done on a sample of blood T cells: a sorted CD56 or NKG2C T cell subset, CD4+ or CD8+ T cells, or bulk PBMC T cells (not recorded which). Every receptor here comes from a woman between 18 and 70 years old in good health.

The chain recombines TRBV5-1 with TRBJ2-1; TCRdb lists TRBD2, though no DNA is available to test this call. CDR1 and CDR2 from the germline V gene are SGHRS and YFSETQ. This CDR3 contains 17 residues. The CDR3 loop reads CASSLPLLRRRREEQFF. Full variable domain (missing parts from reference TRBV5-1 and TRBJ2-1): KAGVTQTPRYLIKTRGQQVTLSCSPISGHRSVSWYQQTPGQGLQFLFEYFSETQRNKGNFPGRFSGRQFSNSRSEMNVSTLELGDSALYLCASSLPLLRRRREEQFFGPGTRLTVL.

CDR3 region: CASSAVADSNQPQHF. The rearrangement links TRBV18 to TRBJ1-5. Germline V gene data show CDR1 as KGHSH and CDR2 as LQKENI. The CDR3 length is 15 residues. Looking up the rest from reference TRBV18 and TRBJ1-5 gives the full variable domain: NAGVMQNPRHLVRRRGQEARLRCSPMKGHSHVYWYRQLPEEGLKFMVYLQKENIIDESGMPKERFSAEFPKEGPSILRIQQVVRGDSAAYFCASSAVADSNQPQHFGDGTRLSIL.

CDR3 loop: CASTPPGTGIRGEQYF. The rearrangement uses TRBV5-1 and TRBJ2-7; the TRBD1 assignment by TCRdb is unverifiable without DNA. CDR3 size: 16 residues. The germline V gene has CDR1 SGHRS and CDR2 YFSETQ.

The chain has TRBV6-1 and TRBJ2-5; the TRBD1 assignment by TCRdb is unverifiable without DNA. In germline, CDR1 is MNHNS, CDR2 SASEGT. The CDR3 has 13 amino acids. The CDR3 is CASSQTPEETQYF.

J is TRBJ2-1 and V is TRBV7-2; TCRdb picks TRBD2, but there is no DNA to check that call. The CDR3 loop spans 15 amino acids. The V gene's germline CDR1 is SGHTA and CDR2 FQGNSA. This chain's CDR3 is CASSRWRGENNEQFF.

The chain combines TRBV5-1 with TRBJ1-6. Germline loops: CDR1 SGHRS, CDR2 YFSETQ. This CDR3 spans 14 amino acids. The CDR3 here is CASSLGEIGSPLHF.

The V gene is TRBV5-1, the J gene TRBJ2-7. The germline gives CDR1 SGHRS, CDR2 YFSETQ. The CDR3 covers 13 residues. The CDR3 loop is CASSPAQPGEQYF.

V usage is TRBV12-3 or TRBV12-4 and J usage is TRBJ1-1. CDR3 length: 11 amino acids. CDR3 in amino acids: CASSLNFMPFF.